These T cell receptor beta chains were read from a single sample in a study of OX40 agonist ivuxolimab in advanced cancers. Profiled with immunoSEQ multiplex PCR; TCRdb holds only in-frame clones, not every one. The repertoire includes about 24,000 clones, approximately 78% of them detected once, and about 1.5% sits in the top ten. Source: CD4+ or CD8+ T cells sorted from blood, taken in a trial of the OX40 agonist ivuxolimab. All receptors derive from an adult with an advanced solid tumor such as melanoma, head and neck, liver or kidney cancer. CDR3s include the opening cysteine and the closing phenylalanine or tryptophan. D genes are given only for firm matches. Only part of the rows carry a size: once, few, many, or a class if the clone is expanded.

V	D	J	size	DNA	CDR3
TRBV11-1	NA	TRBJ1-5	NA	TGTGCCAGCAGCTTAGGGCCAGGGGACCTCCAGCCCCAGCATTTT	CASSLGPGDLQPQHF
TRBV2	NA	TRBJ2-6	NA	TGTGCCAGCAGCCTCAGGGCCGGAGGAGGCTCTGGGGCCAACGTCCTGACTTTC	CASSLRAGGGSGANVLTF
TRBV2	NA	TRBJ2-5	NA	TGTGCCAGCGGGGGACTCTTCCAAGAGACCCAGTACTTC	CASGGLFQETQYF
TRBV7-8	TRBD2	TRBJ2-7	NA	TGTGCCAGCAGGCCCGGGACTAGCAGTTCCTACGAGCAGTACTTC	CASRPGTSSSYEQYF
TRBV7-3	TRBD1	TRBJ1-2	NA	TGTGCCAGCAGTCTTGGACAGGGGCTGGGCTACACCTTC	CASSLGQGLGYTF
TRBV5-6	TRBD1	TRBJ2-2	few	TGTGCCAGCAGCTCGTTTCGATATGACAGGGTTGACGGGGAGCTGTTTTTT	CASSSFRYDRVDGELFF
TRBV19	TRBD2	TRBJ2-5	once	TGTGCCAGTAGCGGACTAGCGGGGGCGGGGGAGACCCAGTACTTC	CASSGLAGAGETQYF
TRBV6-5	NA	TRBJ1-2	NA	TGTGCCAGCAGTCCCCGGGACATCTCCGGCTACACCTTC	CASSPRDISGYTF
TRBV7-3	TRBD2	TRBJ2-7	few	TGTGCCAGCAGCTTAAAGTCTAGCGGCGAGCAGTACTTC	CASSLKSSGEQYF
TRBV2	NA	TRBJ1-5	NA	TGTGCCAGCAGTGAATGGGGGGGGCATGGTCAGCCCCAGCATTTT	CASSEWGGHGQPQHF
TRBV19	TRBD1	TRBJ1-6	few	TGTGCCAGTAGTATTCAGGGGGCGCAAGATTCACCCCTCCACTTT	CASSIQGAQDSPLHF
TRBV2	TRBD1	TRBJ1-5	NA	TGTGCCAGCAGTTCGACAGGGCGTCTAAATCAGCCCCAGCATTTT	CASSSTGRLNQPQHF
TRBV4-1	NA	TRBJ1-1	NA	TGCGCCAGCAGCCAAGATCTGGCAGGGGCCATGAACACTGAAGCTTTCTTT	CASSQDLAGAMNTEAFF
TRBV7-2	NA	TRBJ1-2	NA	TGTGCCAGCAGCTTAGGCGGGGGGCTGAACTATGGCTACACCTTC	CASSLGGGLNYGYTF
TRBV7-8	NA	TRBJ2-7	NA	TGTGCCAGCAGCTTTGGACACAACTACGAGCAGTACTTC	CASSFGHNYEQYF
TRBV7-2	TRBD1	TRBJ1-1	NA	TGTGCCAGCAGCTTAACCTCCCGGGACAGGGGTGGTGCGGGGGTTGTTGCTTTCTTT	CASSLTSRDRGGAGVVAFF
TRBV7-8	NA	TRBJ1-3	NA	TGTGCCAGCAGCCGAGATTTCTCTGGAAACACCATATATTTT	CASSRDFSGNTIYF
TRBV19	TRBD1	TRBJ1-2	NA	TGTGCCAGTAGTATCCAGGGGGCCGGCTATGGCTACACCTTC	CASSIQGAGYGYTF
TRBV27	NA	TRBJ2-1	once	TGTGCCAGCAGTTTAGATAGAAGCTCCTACAATGAGCAGTTCTTC	CASSLDRSSYNEQFF
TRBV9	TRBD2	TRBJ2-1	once	TGTGCCAGCAACCCAGGACTAGGGGCGGGAAATGAGCAGTTCTTC	CASNPGLGAGNEQFF
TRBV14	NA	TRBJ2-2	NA	TGTGCCAGCAGCCAAGTCGGAGTGGGCACCGGGGAGCTGTTTTTT	CASSQVGVGTGELFF
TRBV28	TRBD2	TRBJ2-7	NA	TGTGCCAGCAGTTCCCCCGGGACTACAAACTACGAGCAGTACTTC	CASSSPGTTNYEQYF
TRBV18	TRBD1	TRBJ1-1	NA	TGTGCCAGCTCTCCCGGGACAGGGGCAGGTGGCACTGAAGCTTTCTTT	CASSPGTGAGGTEAFF
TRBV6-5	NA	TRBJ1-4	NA	TGTGCCAGCAGTACACAGGGTAGTGAAAAACTGTTTTTT	CASSTQGSEKLFF
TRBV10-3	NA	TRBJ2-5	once	TGTGCCATCAGATCAGGCGTGGGAGGGACCCAGTACTTC	CAIRSGVGGTQYF
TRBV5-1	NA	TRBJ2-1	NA	TGCGCCAGCAGCCCCACACCCGCCCAACACAATGAGCAGTTCTTC	CASSPTPAQHNEQFF
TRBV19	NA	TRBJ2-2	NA	TGTGCCAGTAGGGGGTACACCGCGAACACCGGGGAGCTGTTTTTT	CASRGYTANTGELFF
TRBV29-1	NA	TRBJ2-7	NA	TGCAGCGTTGCAATTAGCGGATATGGCGAGCAGTACTTC	CSVAISGYGEQYF
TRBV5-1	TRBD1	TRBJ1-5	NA	TGCGCCAGCAGCTGGGACAGCGTTAATCAGCCCCAGCATTTT	CASSWDSVNQPQHF
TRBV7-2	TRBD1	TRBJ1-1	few	TGTGCCAGCAGCTCCAGGGGGGGGTTTAACACTGAAGCTTTCTTT	CASSSRGGFNTEAFF
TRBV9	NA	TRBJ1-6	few	TGTGCCAGCAGCGCAGGCCAGGGTTCCTATAATTCACCCCTCCACTTT	CASSAGQGSYNSPLHF
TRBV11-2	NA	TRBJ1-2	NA	TGTGCCAGCAGCTTAGAGATTGGGAACTATGGCTACACCTTC	CASSLEIGNYGYTF
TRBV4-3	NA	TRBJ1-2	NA	TGCGCCAGCAGCCAAGATCCGGACACTTCTAACTATGGCTACACCTTC	CASSQDPDTSNYGYTF
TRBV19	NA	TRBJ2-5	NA	TGTGCCAGTAACCTGGGGGCAGGGGAGACCCAGTACTTC	CASNLGAGETQYF
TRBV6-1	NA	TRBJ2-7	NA	TGTGCCAGCAGCCCGACGGCCTACGAGCAGTACTTC	CASSPTAYEQYF
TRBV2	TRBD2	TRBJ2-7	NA	TGTGCCAGCAGCAAGGCTAGCGGGCCTTACGAGCAGTACTTC	CASSKASGPYEQYF
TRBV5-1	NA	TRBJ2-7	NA	TGCGCCAGCAGCTTGACAGCCCTAACCTACGAGCAGTACTTC	CASSLTALTYEQYF
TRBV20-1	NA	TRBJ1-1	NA	TGCAGTGCCTACCGCGACCTGACGGCTTTCTTT	CSAYRDLTAFF
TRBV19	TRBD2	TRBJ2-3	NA	TGTGCCAGTAGTGCCTCCGGGACTAGCGGGAGGACTACGCAGTATTTT	CASSASGTSGRTTQYF
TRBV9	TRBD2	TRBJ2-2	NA	TGTGCCAGCAGCGCCCGCAGCGGGAGGGCCAAGACCGGGGAGCTGTTTTTT	CASSARSGRAKTGELFF
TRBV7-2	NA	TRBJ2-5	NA	TGTGCCAGCAGCGAGCAAGAGACCCAGTACTTC	CASSEQETQYF
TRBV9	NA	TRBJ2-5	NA	TGTGCCAGCAGCGTAGAAGGCAATCCGAAAGTAGGGACCCAGTACTTC	CASSVEGNPKVGTQYF
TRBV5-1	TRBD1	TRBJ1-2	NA	TGCGCCAGCAGCTCCACAGGGGGTAAAGGCTACACCTTC	CASSSTGGKGYTF
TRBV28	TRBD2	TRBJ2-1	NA	TGTGCCAGCAGTTTACTAGCGGGCTTCGGGGGGGCTTACAATGAGCAGTTCTTC	CASSLLAGFGGAYNEQFF
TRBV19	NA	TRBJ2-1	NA	TGTGCCAGTAGCACTTACATGAGAACCTACAATGAGCAGTTCTTC	CASSTYMRTYNEQFF
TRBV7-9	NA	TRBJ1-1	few	TGTGCCAGCAGCTTACAGGGGAACACTGAAGCTTTCTTT	CASSLQGNTEAFF
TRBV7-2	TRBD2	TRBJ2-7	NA	TGTGCCAGCAGCTTCGGGACTAGCGTCAGCTCCTACGAGCAGTACTTC	CASSFGTSVSSYEQYF
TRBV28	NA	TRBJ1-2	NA	TGTGCCAGCAGTTTCGGAACAGGCTTTGGATCGGGGGGCTACACCTTC	CASSFGTGFGSGGYTF
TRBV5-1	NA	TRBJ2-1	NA	TGCGCCAGCAGCCTCGCGGTTACAGCTGAGCAGTTCTTC	CASSLAVTAEQFF
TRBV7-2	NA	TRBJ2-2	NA	TGTGCCAGCAGCCCCGACGGCACCGGGGAGCTGTTTTTT	CASSPDGTGELFF
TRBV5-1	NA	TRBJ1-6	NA	TGCGCCAGCAGCTTGGCCGCAGGGATAGATTCACCCCTCCACTTT	CASSLAAGIDSPLHF
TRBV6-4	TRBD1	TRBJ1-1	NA	TGTGCCAGCAGTGAATCAGGGGGCCGGGGCACTGAAGCTTTCTTT	CASSESGGRGTEAFF
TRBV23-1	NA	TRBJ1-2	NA	TGCGCCAGCAGTCAACGTATTCGCGGGGGGTTAGACTATGGCTACACCTTC	CASSQRIRGGLDYGYTF
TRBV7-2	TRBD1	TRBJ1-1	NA	TGTGCCAGCAGCCAACTCGGGACAGGGGGCAGGTACACTGAAGCTTTCTTT	CASSQLGTGGRYTEAFF
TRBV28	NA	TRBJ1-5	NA	TGTGCCAGCAGTCCCCGGACGAACCATCAGCCCCAGCATTTT	CASSPRTNHQPQHF
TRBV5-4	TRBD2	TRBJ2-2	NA	TGTGCCAGCAGCAAAGGTGGTAGCGGGAGCGGAACCGGGGAGCTGTTTTTT	CASSKGGSGSGTGELFF
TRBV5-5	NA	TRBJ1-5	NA	TGTGCCAGCAGCTTGTTGGAGAATCAGCCCCAGCATTTT	CASSLLENQPQHF
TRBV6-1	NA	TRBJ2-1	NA	TGTGCCAGCACCCAAGAGGAAGACACTGAGCAGTTCTTC	CASTQEEDTEQFF
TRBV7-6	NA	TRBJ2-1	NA	TGTGCCAGCAGCTCGGGACTGTACAATGAGCAGTTCTTC	CASSSGLYNEQFF